The next 2 T cell receptor beta chains were all read from a single sample in a study of cytomegalovirus exposure and HLA in healthy donors. Some clones are missing from TCRdb's copy, which holds only in-frame ones; the method was immunoSEQ multiplex PCR. The sample contains around 150,000 clones, approximately 84% of which appear only once. Source material: PBMCs. These receptor sequences come from a man in his thirties or forties in good health and CMV-seropositive.

The rearrangement joins TRBV15 to TRBJ1-2; TRBD1 aligns across 8 bases. The CDR3 has 14 amino acids. Trimming at V came to 0 bases and at J to 8 bases, leaving 5 bases not matched to a gene. The germline V gene has CDR1 LNHNV and CDR2 YYDKDF (reference sequence). CDR3 in amino acids: CATSRDQTGAGYTF. CDR3 nucleotides: TGTGCCACCAGCAGAGATCAGACAGGGGCCGGCTACACCTTC.

Worth noting for this clone: This likely reflects a read error, since a far larger clone is one base away. The chain recombines TRBV5-1 with TRBJ2-7, with 9 positions matching TRBD1. CDR1 and CDR2 from the germline V gene are SGHRS and YFSETQ. Germline trimming cut 3 bases from V and 4 bases from J; bases unmatched to any gene: 11. The CDR3 loop spans 16 amino acids. The chain's CDR3 is CASSSWDTGGGYEQYF. The CDR3 coding sequence is TGCGCCAGCAGCTCCTGGGATACAGGGGGCGGGTACGAGCAGTACTTC.